This T cell receptor (beta chain) was sequenced in a study of blood T cell repertoires in COVID-19. Looking at the study overall: The origin of the acute and convalescent COVID-19 samples was the United States, Italy and Spain. The cDNA or gDNA used as material had been derived from T cells, B-cell-depleted T cells, or PBMCs.

In the authors' methods: Reference gene primer amplification gave estimated nucleated cell counts. Produced via immunoSEQ multiplex PCR; TCRdb's table is partial and in-frame only. That table supplies the V and J calls and clone size; D and trimming were determined from the DNA. The table shows roughly 100,000 clones, with approximately 87% occurring only once. In germline, CDR1 is WSHSY, CDR2 SAAADI. CDR3 size: 13 residues. The germline V and J ends were trimmed by 6 bases and 5 bases, with 13 bases remaining between them. Input material: peripheral blood. This TCR came from a human donor in a cohort sampled during active COVID-19. This chain connects TRBV10-2 to TRBJ2-5, with D perhaps TRBD1 (6 bases). CDR3 sequence: CASRQGSKETQYF. The CDR3 region has the DNA TGCGCCAGCAGACAGGGTAGTAAGGAGACCCAGTACTTC.